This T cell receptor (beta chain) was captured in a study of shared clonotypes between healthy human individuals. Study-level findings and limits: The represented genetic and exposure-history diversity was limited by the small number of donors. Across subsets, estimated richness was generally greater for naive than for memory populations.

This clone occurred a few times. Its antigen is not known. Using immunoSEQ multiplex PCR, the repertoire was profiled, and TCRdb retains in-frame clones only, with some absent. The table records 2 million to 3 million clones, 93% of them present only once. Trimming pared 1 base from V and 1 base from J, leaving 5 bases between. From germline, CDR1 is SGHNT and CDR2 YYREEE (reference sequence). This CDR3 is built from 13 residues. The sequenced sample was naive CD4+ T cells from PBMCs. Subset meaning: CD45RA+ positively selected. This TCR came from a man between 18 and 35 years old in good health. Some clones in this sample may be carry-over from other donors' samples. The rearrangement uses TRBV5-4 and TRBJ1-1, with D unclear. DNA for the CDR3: TGTGCCAGCAGCTTGAAGGCGAACACTGAAGCTTTCTTT. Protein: CASSLKANTEAFF.